The 30 T cell receptor beta chains given below trace back to one sample, sequenced in a study of cytomegalovirus exposure and HLA in healthy donors. PCR amplification relied on 60 Vbeta primers (plus 13 Jbeta primers). Produced via immunoSEQ multiplex PCR; TCRdb's table is partial and in-frame only. The sample holds about 91,000 clones, more than 55% seen once. The sequencing input was PBMCs. These receptors originate from a human donor in good health.

The V and J genes are TRBV12-5 and TRBJ2-3; D is possibly TRBD1 (6 bases). CDR1 is LGHNT, CDR2 FRNRAP, per germline. The CDR3 contains 14 residues. V was clipped by 6 bases and J by 5 bases, with 15 bases between them. CDR3 in amino acids: CASGPGRGEDTQYF. The CDR3 coding sequence is TGTGCTAGTGGCCCCGGCAGGGGAGAAGATACGCAGTATTTT.

In regard to this clone: The conserved phenylalanine or tryptophan normally closing the CDR3 is absent here, so this likely arose from a read error. CDR3 coding DNA: TGCACCGCCGCGTCAGGGGCAACCCAGCATCTT. This gives the protein CTAASGATQHL. The rearrangement uses TRBV20-1 and TRBJ1-5; D possibly corresponds to TRBD1 (6 bases). This CDR3 has 11 amino acids. From germline, CDR1 is DFQATT and CDR2 SNEGSKA (reference sequence).

The chain carries TRBV5-6 and TRBJ2-7; D uncertain. CDR3 size: 14 residues. The germline V gene has CDR1 SGHDT and CDR2 YYEEEE. Trimming removed 5 bases at V and 3 bases at J, with 15 bases between. CDR3 DNA sequence: TGTGCCAGCAGTTCCGGAACAGAGATCTACGAGCAGTACTTC. Its translation is CASSSGTEIYEQYF.

The chain joins TRBV11-2 to TRBJ2-5; D is unresolved. The CDR3 is made up of 14 amino acids. V lost 4 bases to trimming and J lost 5 bases, with 14 bases between them. CDR1 is SGHAT and CDR2 is FQNNGV in the germline V gene. CDR3 sequence: CASSSLSELETQYF. CDR3 nucleotides: TGTGCCAGCAGCTCTCTTAGTGAATTGGAGACCCAGTACTTC.

A few counts support this clone. The chain couples TRBV2 to TRBJ2-2, with 8 bases that match TRBD1. This CDR3 comprises 12 residues. The germline CDR1 and CDR2 sequences are SNHLY and FYNNEI. V shed 6 bases and J 6 bases; nucleotides not matched to a gene: 0. The CDR3 sequence is CASRDRAGELFF. CDR3 DNA sequence: TGTGCCAGCAGGGACAGGGCCGGGGAGCTGTTTTTT.

This chain connects TRBV29-1 to TRBJ1-1; TRBD1 might be the D (6 bases). Per germline, CDR1 SQVTM and CDR2 ANQGSEA. The CDR3 consists of 12 residues. V lost 8 bases to trimming and J lost 4 bases, with 14 bases between them. CDR3: CSFIRGGTEAFF. Here the CDR3 DNA reads TGCAGCTTTATCAGGGGCGGCACTGAAGCTTTCTTT.

This chain joins TRBV11-3 and TRBJ2-5; 11 bases align to TRBD2. Per the germline V gene, CDR1 is SGHNT and CDR2 is YENEEA. This CDR3 has 16 residues. V shed 2 bases and J 5 bases; nucleotides not matched to a gene: 7. CDR3 bases: TGTGCCAGCAGCTTACGTAGCGGGGGGGCCAGGGAGACCCAGTACTTC. The encoded protein is CASSLRSGGARETQYF.

V is TRBV2 and J is TRBJ1-2, with no clear D. V lost 7 bases and J 7 bases, leaving 16 bases between the germline ends. The CDR3 totals 13 residues. Germline loops: CDR1 SNHLY, CDR2 FYNNEI. The CDR3 sequence is CASKPSMAGGYTF. As DNA, the CDR3 is TGTGCCAGCAAACCGTCCATGGCGGGTGGCTACACCTTC.

The chain recombines TRBV10-3 with TRBJ1-1; perhaps TRBD1 as D (5 bases). V lost 6 bases to trimming and J lost 6 bases, with 29 bases between them. Germline CDR1 ENHRY, CDR2 SYGVKD. This CDR3 comprises 18 residues. The CDR3 sequence is CAIRGSKAQGVSYAEAFF. The CDR3 region has the DNA TGTGCCATCAGAGGATCAAAGGCCCAGGGTGTATCGTACGCTGAAGCTTTCTTT.

This clone was seen a handful of times. The rearrangement joins TRBV4-3 to TRBJ2-3; 13 bases agree with TRBD2. In germline, CDR1 is LGHNA, CDR2 YSLEER. This CDR3 is built from 18 residues. J was trimmed by 3 bases and V by 1 base; bases with no gene match: 7. The CDR3 nucleotides are TGCGCCAGCAGCCAAGGGGGCTGGACTAGCGGGAGAACAGATACGCAGTATTTT. Its translation is CASSQGGWTSGRTDTQYF.

This clone was counted only a few times. The chain couples TRBV5-1 to TRBJ1-6; 8 bases fit TRBD1. The junction had 5 bases not matched to a gene; V was cut back by 4 bases and J by 5 bases. The CDR3 covers 15 residues. Germline-derived CDR1 and CDR2 are SGHRS and YFSETQ. CDR3 sequence reads: CASSRQGQNNSPLHF. CDR3 nucleotides: TGCGCCAGCAGCCGACAGGGGCAGAATAATTCACCCCTCCACTTT.

The chain has TRBV7-6 and TRBJ2-1, with 9 bases aligning to TRBD1. The CDR3 loop spans 16 amino acids. Trimming removed 5 bases from V and 8 bases from J; junction bases left unmatched: 13. Germline V CDR1 and CDR2: SGHVS, FNYEAQ. The CDR3: CASSPTPGTGRDEQFF. The CDR3 nucleotides read TGTGCCAGCAGCCCCACCCCTGGGACAGGGCGGGATGAGCAGTTCTTC.

J is TRBJ1-5 and V is TRBV27; no firm D call. CDR3 length equals 13 residues. The germline V gene encodes CDR1 MNHEY and CDR2 SMNVEV (reference sequence). Trimming removed 6 bases at V and 4 bases at J, with 10 bases between. DNA of the CDR3: TGTGCCAGCAGCTTAACGAGAAATCAGCCCCAGCATTTT. Its translation is CASSLTRNQPQHF.

J is TRBJ1-2 and V is TRBV19; 8 bases align to TRBD1. Germline CDR1 LNHDA, CDR2 SQIVND (reference sequence). V shed 3 bases, J shed 5 bases, and the junction held 8 bases outside the gene matches. The CDR3 runs 15 residues. CDR3 sequence: CASSIPGQGGYGYTF. The CDR3 DNA sequence: TGTGCCAGTAGTATTCCCGGACAGGGCGGGTATGGCTACACCTTC.

V gene TRBV19 combines with J gene TRBJ2-1; 10 bases line up with TRBD1. Germline-derived CDR1 and CDR2 are LNHDA and SQIVND (reference sequence). Losses at the gene ends were 7 bases for V and 4 bases for J; bases not matched to a gene: 4. The CDR3 extends over 14 amino acids. Here the CDR3 reads CASTGTGVYNEQFF. CDR3 bases: TGTGCCAGTACCGGGACAGGGGTTTACAATGAGCAGTTCTTC.

The V and J genes are TRBV4-1 and TRBJ1-1, with 7 bases identical to TRBD1. V gave up 4 bases and J gave up 7 bases; unmatched junction bases: 6. The V gene's germline CDR1 is MGHRA and CDR2 YSYEKL. CDR3 length equals 13 residues. CDR3 loop: CASSRQGGSEAFF. The DNA for the CDR3 is TGCGCCAGCAGCCGACAAGGGGGCAGTGAAGCTTTCTTT.

This sequence joins TRBV6-1 and TRBJ1-3, with no clear D. The CDR3 extends over 15 amino acids. From germline, CDR1 is MNHNS and CDR2 SASEGT. V shed 3 bases and J shed 0 bases, with 9 bases lying between them. The CDR3 sequence is CASSELQYSGNTIYF. DNA for the CDR3: TGTGCCAGCAGTGAGTTACAATACTCTGGAAACACCATATATTTT.

The V gene is TRBV6-1, the J gene TRBJ2-5; 13 nucleotides agree with TRBD2. The CDR3 covers 15 residues. Germline CDR1 reads MNHNS; CDR2 reads SASEGT. Losses at the gene ends were 4 bases for V and 2 bases for J; bases not matched to a gene: 1. The CDR3 nucleotides read TGTGCCAGCAGTGGGACTAGCGGGAGTCAAGAGACCCAGTACTTC. It is translated as CASSGTSGSQETQYF.

V and J are TRBV19 and TRBJ1-5; 9 bases match TRBD1. The J segment lost 5 bases and the V segment lost 5 bases, leaving 7 bases of the junction unmatched. This CDR3 is 15 amino acids long. CDR1 and CDR2 from the germline V gene are LNHDA and SQIVND (reference sequence). The CDR3 nucleotides read TGTGCCAGTAGTTCCTGGACAGGGGCTCATCAGCCCCAGCATTTT. Its translation: CASSSWTGAHQPQHF.

There are a few counts of this clone. The chain recombines TRBV9 with TRBJ1-6; no clear D gene. V dropped 4 bases and J dropped 7 bases, with 15 bases sitting between them. This CDR3 has 15 residues. The germline V gene encodes CDR1 SGDLS and CDR2 YYNGEE. The CDR3, as DNA: TGTGCCAGCAGCCCCCCCCGGGGTGGGAATTCACCCCTCCACTTT. It specifies CASSPPRGGNSPLHF.

In its sample, this clone ranks as medium-sized (0.01 to 0.1%). This chain uses TRBV12-5 with TRBJ2-7, with D maybe TRBD1 (6 bases). The CDR3 runs to 13 residues. CDR1 is LGHNT, CDR2 FRNRAP, per germline. Trimming took 1 base from V and 4 from J, leaving 8 bases between them. The CDR3 here is CASGLEGGYEQYF. CDR3 sequence (DNA): TGTGCTAGTGGTTTGGAAGGGGGTTACGAGCAGTACTTC.

The CDR3, as DNA: TGTGCCAGCAGCTTAGACGGGACAAGACAAGAGACCCAGTACTTC. It codes for CASSLDGTRQETQYF. The V and J genes are TRBV7-2 and TRBJ2-5; a weak D match, TRBD1 (6 bases). Per the germline V gene, CDR1 is SGHTA and CDR2 is FQGNSA. The CDR3 consists of 15 residues. V was cut by 1 base and J by 2 bases, with 11 bases left in between.

This chain connects TRBV7-3 to TRBJ1-1, with TRBD1 matching over 9 bases. Germline V gives CDR1 SGHTA, CDR2 FQGTGA. V trimming: 4 bases; J trimming: 5 bases; junction bases outside the gene matches: 5. The CDR3 has 14 amino acids. CDR3 amino acids: CASSSTGGVTEAFF. CDR3 bases: TGTGCCAGCAGCTCGACAGGGGGTGTAACTGAAGCTTTCTTT.

The chain uses TRBV14 and TRBJ1-1; TRBD1 agrees at 8 bases. Losses at the gene ends were 2 bases for V and 6 bases for J; bases not matched to a gene: 11. Germline V gene data show CDR1 as SGHDN and CDR2 as FVKESK. The CDR3 sequence is 16 residues long. The CDR3 is CASSQTGQGGISEAFF. CDR3 DNA: TGTGCCAGCAGCCAAACCGGACAGGGCGGTATTTCTGAAGCTTTCTTT.

In DNA, the CDR3 is TGCGCCAGCAGCCAAGGGTTATGGCAGGGGGCGGCCGGGGAGCTGTTTTTT. Protein sequence: CASSQGLWQGAAGELFF. The chain recombines TRBV4-3 with TRBJ2-2, with 8 bases aligning to TRBD1. Germline loops: CDR1 LGHNA, CDR2 YSLEER. The ends lost 1 base at V and 6 bases at J; junction bases unmatched: 10. CDR3 length: 17 residues.

V gene TRBV2 combines with J gene TRBJ2-7; D is unclear. Looked up from germline, CDR1 is SNHLY and CDR2 is FYNNEI. The CDR3 is 12 amino acids. Deletions cut 6 bases from V and 7 bases from J, with 13 bases between. In nucleotides, the CDR3 is TGTGCCAGCAGAGGAGACCCCGGGGAGCAGTACTTC. As protein: CASRGDPGEQYF.

The chain couples TRBV6-5 to TRBJ1-5; 8 nucleotides align to TRBD1. The CDR3 is 14 residues long. The ends lost 4 bases at V and 6 bases at J; junction bases unmatched: 5. Germline CDR1 reads MNHEY; CDR2 reads SVGAGI. CDR3 coding DNA: TGTGCCAGCAGTTGGACAGGGTTAGGTCAGCCCCAGCATTTT. Translated: CASSWTGLGQPQHF.

The gene calls are TRBV13 and TRBJ1-1; D perhaps matches TRBD1 (6 bases). The CDR3 runs to 15 residues. Germline V gene data show CDR1 as PRHDT and CDR2 as FYEKMQ (reference sequence). Trimming stripped 5 bases from V and 5 bases from J, with 18 bases between. CDR3 amino acids: CASSPGGRPGTEAFF. CDR3 nucleotides: TGTGCCAGCAGCCCGGGGGGGCGGCCAGGAACTGAAGCTTTCTTT.

The genes are TRBV7-6 and TRBJ1-1; D is possibly TRBD1 (6 bases). The ends were cut back, 1 base at V and 3 bases at J, with 9 bases in the middle. Per the germline V gene, CDR1 is SGHVS and CDR2 is FNYEAQ. The CDR3 covers 14 residues. The CDR3 nucleotides are TGTGCCAGCAGCTTAGGCCACAGGGACACTGAAGCTTTCTTT. As protein: CASSLGHRDTEAFF.

This sequence joins TRBV18 and TRBJ2-3; D is possibly TRBD2 (6 bases). This CDR3 contains 18 residues. Trimming took 2 bases from V and 3 from J, leaving 21 bases between them. CDR1 is KGHSH, CDR2 LQKENI, per germline. In DNA, the CDR3 is TGTGCCAGCTCACCATTCGCCGGTGGGGGGTCCTATACAGATACGCAGTATTTT. Its translation: CASSPFAGGGSYTDTQYF. Using reference TRBV18 and TRBJ2-3 for the parts outside the CDR3, the full variable domain is NAGVMQNPRHLVRRRGQEARLRCSPMKGHSHVYWYRQLPEEGLKFMVYLQKENIIDESGMPKERFSAEFPKEGPSILRIQQVVRGDSAAYFCASSPFAGGGSYTDTQYFGPGTRLTVL.